A selection of T cell receptor beta chains follows, all from one sample in a study of sequential checkpoint blockade in melanoma. Sequencing used immunoSEQ multiplex PCR; TCRdb keeps in-frame clones, though not all of them. The profile shows more than 10,000 clones, 55% to 65% of them singletons. The starting material was CD8+ T cells sorted from blood (inferred from file names), obtained from a patient given nivolumab and ipilimumab in sequence. All receptors come from a human donor with melanoma. CDR3s include the opening cysteine and the closing phenylalanine or tryptophan. The order of the fields is CDR3 protein, CDR3 DNA, J gene, V gene, clone size, D gene. A D gene is named only where the DNA matches it firmly. Not all rows give a size; the values are once, few, many and, for expanded clones, a class.

CDR3 protein: CASSSRTGADSYEQYF; CDR3 DNA: TGTGCCAGCAGCTCGAGGACAGGGGCCGACTCCTACGAGCAGTACTTC; J gene: TRBJ2-7; V gene: TRBV5-6; clone size: few; D gene: TRBD1
CDR3 protein: CASSTLLGGGNEQFF; CDR3 DNA: TGTGCCAGCAGCACGCTCTTGGGCGGGGGGAATGAGCAGTTCTTC; J gene: TRBJ2-1; V gene: TRBV7-4; clone size: NA; D gene: TRBD2
CDR3 protein: CASGLDSGWGLAAVSYEQYF; CDR3 DNA: TGTGCTAGTGGTTTGGATTCAGGGTGGGGACTAGCGGCCGTCTCCTACGAGCAGTACTTC; J gene: TRBJ2-7; V gene: TRBV12-5; clone size: NA; D gene: TRBD2
CDR3 protein: CASSATSGGEAKNIQYF; CDR3 DNA: TGTGCCAGCAGCGCGACATCAGGGGGCGAGGCCAAAAACATTCAGTACTTC; J gene: TRBJ2-4; V gene: TRBV9; clone size: NA; D gene: TRBD1
CDR3 protein: CASSENSLLEQYF; CDR3 DNA: TGTGCCAGCAGTGAAAATTCCCTTCTCGAGCAGTACTTC; J gene: TRBJ2-7; V gene: TRBV2; clone size: NA; D gene: NA
CDR3 protein: CASSHPGTNNEQFF; CDR3 DNA: TGTGCCAGCAGCCACCCGGGGACTAACAATGAGCAGTTCTTC; J gene: TRBJ2-1; V gene: TRBV4-2; clone size: NA; D gene: TRBD2
CDR3 protein: CASSLAGAGPHEQYF; CDR3 DNA: TGCGCCAGCAGCCTCGCGGGGGCGGGGCCACACGAGCAGTACTTC; J gene: TRBJ2-7; V gene: TRBV5-1; clone size: NA; D gene: NA
CDR3 protein: CASSWGGSDPQHF; CDR3 DNA: TGTGCCAGCTCTTGGGGGGGTTCTGATCCCCAGCATTTT; J gene: TRBJ1-5; V gene: TRBV7-9; clone size: NA; D gene: NA
CDR3 protein: CASKTGDNTGELFF; CDR3 DNA: TGTGCCAGCAAAACAGGGGATAACACCGGGGAGCTGTTTTTT; J gene: TRBJ2-2; V gene: TRBV6-5; clone size: few; D gene: TRBD1
CDR3 protein: CASSLIASQETQYF; CDR3 DNA: TGTGCCAGCAGCTTAATCGCGTCCCAAGAGACCCAGTACTTC; J gene: TRBJ2-5; V gene: TRBV7-9; clone size: NA; D gene: NA
CDR3 protein: CANGQGYEQYF; CDR3 DNA: TGTGCCAACGGACAGGGCTACGAGCAGTACTTC; J gene: TRBJ2-7; V gene: TRBV10-3; clone size: NA; D gene: TRBD1
CDR3 protein: CASSSHAENLYEQYF; CDR3 DNA: TGTGCCAGCAGCTCTCATGCGGAAAACCTGTACGAGCAGTACTTC; J gene: TRBJ2-7; V gene: TRBV7-2; clone size: few; D gene: NA
CDR3 protein: CASVRDRGQPQHF; CDR3 DNA: TGTGCCAGCGTCCGGGACAGGGGTCAGCCCCAGCATTTT; J gene: TRBJ1-5; V gene: TRBV25-1; clone size: NA; D gene: TRBD1
CDR3 protein: CASSGRRETYEQYF; CDR3 DNA: TGTGCCAGCAGTGGACGGCGGGAAACCTACGAGCAGTACTTC; J gene: TRBJ2-7; V gene: TRBV28; clone size: once; D gene: NA
CDR3 protein: CASSQDQTGGYEQYF; CDR3 DNA: TGCGCCAGCAGCCAAGATCAGACAGGGGGCTACGAGCAGTACTTC; J gene: TRBJ2-7; V gene: TRBV4-1; clone size: NA; D gene: TRBD1
CDR3 protein: CASSKLGEGTDTQYF; CDR3 DNA: TGTGCCAGCAGTAAACTCGGGGAGGGCACAGATACGCAGTATTTT; J gene: TRBJ2-3; V gene: TRBV27; clone size: NA; D gene: NA
CDR3 protein: CASSLPREQFF; CDR3 DNA: TGTGCCAGCAGTTTACCGCGGGAGCAGTTCTTC; J gene: TRBJ2-1; V gene: TRBV27; clone size: NA; D gene: NA
CDR3 protein: CASSLRGRTWTEAFF; CDR3 DNA: TGTGCCAGCAGTTTAAGGGGCAGAACGTGGACTGAAGCTTTCTTT; J gene: TRBJ1-1; V gene: TRBV28; clone size: NA; D gene: NA
CDR3 protein: CASSGLRTGGFAAFF; CDR3 DNA: TGTGCCAGCAGTGGTCTCCGGACGGGGGGTTTTGCAGCTTTCTTT; J gene: TRBJ1-1; V gene: TRBV6-1; clone size: NA; D gene: NA
CDR3 protein: CASSPPDWTGVNEQFF; CDR3 DNA: TGTGCCAGCAGCCCTCCCGATTGGACAGGGGTTAATGAGCAGTTCTTC; J gene: TRBJ2-1; V gene: TRBV7-9; clone size: medium-sized; D gene: TRBD1
CDR3 protein: CASSAGTGSPYEQYF; CDR3 DNA: TGTGCCAGCAGCGCCGGGACAGGGAGCCCCTACGAGCAGTACTTC; J gene: TRBJ2-7; V gene: TRBV9; clone size: NA; D gene: TRBD1
CDR3 protein: CASSLSGNTGELFF; CDR3 DNA: TGCGCCAGCAGCTTGTCGGGGAACACCGGGGAGCTGTTTTTT; J gene: TRBJ2-2; V gene: TRBV5-1; clone size: NA; D gene: NA
CDR3 protein: CASSYSGQGAPEAFF; CDR3 DNA: TGTGCCAGCAGTTACTCGGGACAGGGGGCTCCTGAAGCTTTCTTT; J gene: TRBJ1-1; V gene: TRBV6-5; clone size: few; D gene: TRBD1
CDR3 protein: CASRVWGEGINEQFF; CDR3 DNA: TGTGCCAGCAGGGTTTGGGGGGAGGGTATCAATGAGCAGTTCTTC; J gene: TRBJ2-1; V gene: TRBV5-4; clone size: few; D gene: TRBD2
CDR3 protein: CASSLGANIQYF; CDR3 DNA: TGTGCCAGCAGCTTAGGGGCAAACATTCAGTACTTC; J gene: TRBJ2-4; V gene: TRBV11-2; clone size: NA; D gene: NA
CDR3 protein: CASSLGVTGGSYEQYF; CDR3 DNA: TGTGCCAGCAGCTTAGGGGTTACAGGGGGATCCTACGAGCAGTACTTC; J gene: TRBJ2-7; V gene: TRBV7-9; clone size: NA; D gene: TRBD1
CDR3 protein: CASSSGGTDTQYF; CDR3 DNA: TGTGCCAGCTCAAGCGGGGGAACAGATACGCAGTATTTT; J gene: TRBJ2-3; V gene: TRBV19; clone size: few; D gene: TRBD2
CDR3 protein: CACDGEQGMLYEQYF; CDR3 DNA: TGTGCCTGCGACGGGGAGCAGGGGATGCTCTACGAGCAGTACTTC; J gene: TRBJ2-7; V gene: TRBV30; clone size: NA; D gene: NA
CDR3 protein: CASSFPGQETQYF; CDR3 DNA: TGCGCCAGCAGCTTCCCAGGTCAAGAGACCCAGTACTTC; J gene: TRBJ2-5; V gene: TRBV5-1; clone size: NA; D gene: NA
CDR3 protein: CASSLEQSYEQYF; CDR3 DNA: TGTGCCAGCAGCTTAGAACAGTCCTACGAGCAGTACTTC; J gene: TRBJ2-7; V gene: TRBV11-2; clone size: NA; D gene: NA
CDR3 protein: CASSLGGVYEQYF; CDR3 DNA: TGTGCCAGCAGTTTAGGGGGGGTCTACGAGCAGTACTTC; J gene: TRBJ2-7; V gene: TRBV27; clone size: NA; D gene: TRBD2
CDR3 protein: CASSSPSTSGGADYNEQFF; CDR3 DNA: TGTGCCAGCAGCTCCCCGTCGACTAGCGGGGGGGCCGATTACAATGAGCAGTTCTTC; J gene: TRBJ2-1; V gene: TRBV7-6; clone size: NA; D gene: TRBD2
CDR3 protein: CASSLRGNAYEQYF; CDR3 DNA: TGTGCCAGCAGCTTAAGAGGAAATGCCTACGAGCAGTACTTC; J gene: TRBJ2-7; V gene: TRBV13; clone size: NA; D gene: NA
CDR3 protein: CAILSRTGTYEQYF; CDR3 DNA: TGTGCCATCCTATCTAGGACAGGGACCTACGAGCAGTACTTC; J gene: TRBJ2-7; V gene: TRBV10-3; clone size: once; D gene: TRBD1
CDR3 protein: CASSVGSIDNEQFF; CDR3 DNA: TGTGCCAGCAGCGTAGGGAGTATTGACAATGAGCAGTTCTTC; J gene: TRBJ2-1; V gene: TRBV9; clone size: NA; D gene: NA
CDR3 protein: CASNEYTAGIDTGELFF; CDR3 DNA: TGTGCCAGTAACGAGTATACGGCGGGAATAGACACCGGGGAGCTGTTTTTT; J gene: TRBJ2-2; V gene: TRBV19; clone size: once; D gene: NA
CDR3 protein: CASSLGSGRGTEAFF; CDR3 DNA: TGTGCCAGCAGCTTAGGGTCGGGTAGGGGCACTGAAGCTTTCTTT; J gene: TRBJ1-1; V gene: TRBV11-2; clone size: NA; D gene: NA
CDR3 protein: CASSLTGADTDTQYF; CDR3 DNA: TGTGCTAGCAGCCTTACCGGTGCGGACACAGATACGCAGTATTTT; J gene: TRBJ2-3; V gene: TRBV7-7; clone size: few; D gene: NA
CDR3 protein: CASSFEGSTYEQYF; CDR3 DNA: TGTGCCAGCAGCTTCGAAGGGAGTACCTACGAGCAGTACTTC; J gene: TRBJ2-7; V gene: TRBV5-5; clone size: NA; D gene: NA
CDR3 protein: CASSALGGRDEQFF; CDR3 DNA: TGTGCCAGCAGCGCCCTAGGGGGTAGGGATGAGCAGTTCTTC; J gene: TRBJ2-1; V gene: TRBV5-6; clone size: NA; D gene: NA
CDR3 protein: CASSYGTSGGASTDTQYF; CDR3 DNA: TGTGCCAGCAGCTACGGGACTAGCGGGGGGGCGAGCACAGATACGCAGTATTTT; J gene: TRBJ2-3; V gene: TRBV7-6; clone size: NA; D gene: TRBD2
CDR3 protein: CASSITPGTGDYEQYF; CDR3 DNA: TGCGCCAGCAGCATAACGCCCGGGACAGGGGACTACGAGCAGTACTTC; J gene: TRBJ2-7; V gene: TRBV5-1; clone size: NA; D gene: TRBD1
CDR3 protein: CASRLEGASTDTQYF; CDR3 DNA: TGTGCCAGCAGGCTCGAGGGGGCGAGCACAGATACGCAGTATTTT; J gene: TRBJ2-3; V gene: TRBV7-8; clone size: NA; D gene: TRBD1
CDR3 protein: CASSYPGEGVETQYF; CDR3 DNA: TGTGCCAGCAGTTACCCCGGGGAGGGAGTAGAGACCCAGTACTTC; J gene: TRBJ2-5; V gene: TRBV6-6; clone size: once; D gene: TRBD2
CDR3 protein: CASSDNEQFF; CDR3 DNA: TGTGCCAGCAGCGACAATGAGCAGTTCTTC; J gene: TRBJ2-1; V gene: TRBV6-5; clone size: few; D gene: NA
CDR3 protein: CASSADREVGYGYTF; CDR3 DNA: TGTGCCAGCAGCGCAGACAGGGAAGTGGGCTATGGCTACACCTTC; J gene: TRBJ1-2; V gene: TRBV13; clone size: once; D gene: TRBD1
CDR3 protein: CASSPTGSKNSPLHF; CDR3 DNA: TGTGCCAGCAGCCCGACAGGGTCTAAGAATTCACCCCTCCACTTT; J gene: TRBJ1-6; V gene: TRBV27; clone size: NA; D gene: TRBD1
CDR3 protein: CASSGSLGGGLSNQPQHF; CDR3 DNA: TGTGCCAGCAGTGGGTCCCTAGGGGGGGGATTGAGCAATCAGCCCCAGCATTTT; J gene: TRBJ1-5; V gene: TRBV2; clone size: NA; D gene: NA
CDR3 protein: CASSYLRVGYTF; CDR3 DNA: TGTGCCAGCAGTTACTTGAGGGTCGGCTACACCTTC; J gene: TRBJ1-2; V gene: TRBV6-6; clone size: NA; D gene: NA
CDR3 protein: CAISPTGGREQYF; CDR3 DNA: TGTGCCATCTCCCCCACAGGGGGCAGAGAGCAGTACTTC; J gene: TRBJ2-7; V gene: TRBV19; clone size: medium-sized; D gene: TRBD1
CDR3 protein: CASSLGTGSEQYF; CDR3 DNA: TGTGCCAGCAGCTTAGGGACAGGGAGCGAGCAGTACTTC; J gene: TRBJ2-7; V gene: TRBV11-3; clone size: NA; D gene: TRBD1
CDR3 protein: CASSLVFNEQYF; CDR3 DNA: TGTGCCAGCAGCTTAGTTTTTAACGAGCAGTACTTC; J gene: TRBJ2-7; V gene: TRBV7-2; clone size: NA; D gene: NA